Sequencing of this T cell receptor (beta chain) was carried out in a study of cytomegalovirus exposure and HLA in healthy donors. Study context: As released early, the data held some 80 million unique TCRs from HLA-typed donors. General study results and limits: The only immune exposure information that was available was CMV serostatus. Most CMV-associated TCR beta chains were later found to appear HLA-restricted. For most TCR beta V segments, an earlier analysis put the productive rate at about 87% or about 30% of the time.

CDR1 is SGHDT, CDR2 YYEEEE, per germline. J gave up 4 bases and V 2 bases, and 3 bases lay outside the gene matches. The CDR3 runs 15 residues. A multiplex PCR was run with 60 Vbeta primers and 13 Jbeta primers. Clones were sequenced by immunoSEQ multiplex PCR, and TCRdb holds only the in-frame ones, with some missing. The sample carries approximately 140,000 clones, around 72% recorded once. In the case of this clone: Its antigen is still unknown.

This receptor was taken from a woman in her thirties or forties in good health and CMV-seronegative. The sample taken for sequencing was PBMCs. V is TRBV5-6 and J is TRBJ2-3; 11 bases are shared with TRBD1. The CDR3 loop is CASSFGTGGADTQYF. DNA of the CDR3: TGTGCCAGCAGCTTTGGGACAGGGGGAGCAGATACGCAGTATTTT.